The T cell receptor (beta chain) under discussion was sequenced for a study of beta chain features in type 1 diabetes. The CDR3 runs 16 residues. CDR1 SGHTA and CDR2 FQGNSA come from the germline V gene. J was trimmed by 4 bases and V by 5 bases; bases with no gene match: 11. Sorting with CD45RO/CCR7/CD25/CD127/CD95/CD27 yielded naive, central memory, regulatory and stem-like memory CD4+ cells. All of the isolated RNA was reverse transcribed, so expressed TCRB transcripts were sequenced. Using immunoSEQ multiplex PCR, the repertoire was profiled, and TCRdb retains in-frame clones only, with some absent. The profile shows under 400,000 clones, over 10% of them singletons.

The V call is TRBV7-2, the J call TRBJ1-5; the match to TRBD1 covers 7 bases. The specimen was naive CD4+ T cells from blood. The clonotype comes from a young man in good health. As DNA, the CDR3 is TGTGCCAGCAGCGCGCAGACAGGGAACTGGAATCAGCCCCAGCATTTT. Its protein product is CASSAQTGNWNQPQHF.